The 26 T cell receptor beta chains in this list originate from one sample, sequenced in a study of OX40 agonist ivuxolimab in advanced cancers. Assay: immunoSEQ multiplex PCR; the TCRdb copy retains only in-frame clones and omits some. The table lists 55,000 to 75,000 clones, 84% of them singletons. Specimen: CD4+ or CD8+ T cells sorted from blood, collected in a trial of the OX40 agonist ivuxolimab. These receptor sequences come from an adult with an advanced solid tumor such as melanoma, head and neck, liver or kidney cancer.

The rearrangement uses TRBV13 and TRBJ2-3; 8 bases line up with TRBD2. This CDR3 is built from 17 residues. With V trimmed by 3 bases and J by 1 base, 9 bases remained unmatched. Germline values: CDR1 PRHDT, CDR2 FYEKMQ (reference sequence). Written as DNA, the CDR3 is TGTGCCAGCAGCTTCACCGGCGGGGGGTCAGGCACAGATACGCAGTATTTT. Protein product: CASSFTGGGSGTDTQYF.

This clone was seen only a few times. The CDR3 here is CASSLYNSPLHF. The DNA for the CDR3 is TGTGCCAGCAGCCTCTATAATTCACCCCTCCACTTT. The chain links TRBV5-6 to TRBJ1-6; D is undetermined. This CDR3 is built from 12 residues. Germline CDR1 SGHDT, CDR2 YYEEEE. V lost 4 bases and J lost 3, with 2 bases in between.

This clone was seen a single time. V and J are TRBV6-5 and TRBJ1-1; D not resolved. The V end was cut by 6 bases, the J end by 5 bases, with 10 bases between. The germline gives CDR1 MNHEY, CDR2 SVGAGI. This CDR3 is 12 amino acids long. The CDR3 sequence is CASRTSGTEAFF. The CDR3 nucleotides read TGTGCCAGCAGAACCAGTGGGACTGAAGCTTTCTTT.

V gene TRBV5-1 combines with J gene TRBJ1-6; maybe TRBD1 (6 bases). Germline V CDR1 and CDR2: SGHRS, YFSETQ. The V and J ends lost 4 bases and 10 bases respectively, with 21 bases between them. The CDR3 totals 16 residues. This CDR3 reads CASSTDSAQVRSPLHF. The DNA of the CDR3 is TGCGCCAGCAGCACGGACAGCGCTCAAGTAAGGTCACCCCTCCACTTT.

The chain joins TRBV7-2 to TRBJ1-6; D not resolved. Germline CDR1 and CDR2: SGHTA and FQGNSA. V dropped 2 bases and J dropped 4 bases, with 6 bases sitting between them. CDR3 length equals 14 residues. For the CDR3, the DNA is TGTGCCAGCAGCTTACTAGCGTATAATTCACCCCTCCACTTT. The encoded protein is CASSLLAYNSPLHF.

This chain uses TRBV9 with TRBJ1-1; 7 positions match TRBD1. The CDR3 has 13 residues. The J segment lost 7 bases and the V segment lost 3 bases, leaving 6 bases of the junction unmatched. Germline V lookup: CDR1 SGDLS, CDR2 YYNGEE. The CDR3 DNA reads TGTGCCAGCAGCGCGACAGGGAGGGGTGAAGCTTTCTTT. Its translation: CASSATGRGEAFF. The whole variable domain, filled in from reference TRBV9 and TRBJ1-1, reads DSGVTQTPKHLITATGQRVTLRCSPRSGDLSVYWYQQSLDQGLQFLIQYYNGEERAKGNILERFSAQQFPDLHSELNLSSLELGDSALYFCASSATGRGEAFFGQGTRLTVV.

To note about this clone: The sample holds other DNA sequences that translate to the same CDR3. V is TRBV7-2 and J is TRBJ2-3; D remains ambiguous. Germline V lookup: CDR1 SGHTA, CDR2 FQGNSA. CDR3 size: 12 residues. V shed 1 base and J shed 5 bases, with 4 bases lying between them. CDR3 region: CASSLVRDTQYF. In DNA form, the CDR3 reads TGTGCCAGCAGCTTAGTTAGAGATACGCAGTATTTT.

In this sample, this clone turned up once. The chain combines TRBV5-6 with TRBJ1-5; no definite D call. V shed 4 bases and J shed 1 base, with 9 bases lying between them. The CDR3 sequence is 14 residues long. Germline V lookup: CDR1 SGHDT, CDR2 YYEEEE. This CDR3 is CASSRVGSNQPQHF. CDR3 DNA sequence: TGTGCCAGCAGCAGGGTGGGGAGCAATCAGCCCCAGCATTTT.

V usage is TRBV5-1 and J usage is TRBJ2-3; TRBD1 matches 9 bases. V shed 0 bases and J 4 bases; nucleotides not matched to a gene: 6. Germline values: CDR1 SGHRS, CDR2 YFSETQ. The CDR3 loop spans 16 amino acids. The CDR3 nucleotides are TGCGCCAGCAGCTTGGTGGGACAGGGTTTGTCAGATACGCAGTATTTT. It encodes CASSLVGQGLSDTQYF.

The V gene is TRBV7-2, the J gene TRBJ2-5; TRBD2 agrees at 11 bases. V lost 4 bases to trimming and J lost 1 base; unmatched junction nucleotides: 5. The germline V gene encodes CDR1 SGHTA and CDR2 FQGNSA. The CDR3 contains 16 residues. CDR3 DNA: TGTGCCAGCAGCTCGGGACTAGCGGCGTCCCAAGAGACCCAGTACTTC. This translates into CASSSGLAASQETQYF.

The chain links TRBV7-2 to TRBJ2-7; 8 bases fit TRBD2. V dropped 5 bases and J dropped 6; count of bases not matched to a gene: 15. The germline CDR1 and CDR2 sequences are SGHTA and FQGNSA. The CDR3 extends over 16 amino acids. The CDR3 DNA reads TGTGCCAGCAGCCAGCTCGGGGGGGCCCGGGTAGGCGAGCAGTACTTC. Residues: CASSQLGGARVGEQYF.

The J gene is TRBJ1-5, the V gene TRBV2; tentatively, D is TRBD1 (5 bases). The CDR3 has 14 amino acids. V lost 2 bases, J lost 6 bases, and 11 bases lay in between. Germline CDR1 is SNHLY and CDR2 is FYNNEI. DNA for the CDR3: TGTGCCAGCAGTGAAAGGCAGGGAGGTCAGCCCCAGCATTTT. As protein: CASSERQGGQPQHF.

V and J are TRBV10-3 and TRBJ2-5; 9 nucleotides match TRBD1. Germline-derived CDR1 and CDR2 are ENHRY and SYGVKD. The CDR3 has 14 residues. J was trimmed by 4 bases and V by 3 bases; bases with no gene match: 3. The CDR3 DNA follows: TGTGCCATCAGTGATGGGACAGGGTCAGAGACCCAGTACTTC. It encodes CAISDGTGSETQYF.

The chain combines TRBV7-2 with TRBJ2-1, with D uncertain. The CDR3 contains 15 residues. Germline V gene sequence: CDR1 SGHTA, CDR2 FQGNSA. V was shortened by 2 bases and J by 7 bases, with 15 bases between the two germline ends. CDR3 DNA: TGTGCCAGCAGCTTATACGGCGGCCCGGGTAATGAGCAGTTCTTC. Translation gives CASSLYGGPGNEQFF.

The chain employs TRBV7-9 and TRBJ2-1; D is perhaps TRBD1 or TRBD2 (6 bases each). Trimming removed 5 bases at V and 6 bases at J, with 20 bases between. This CDR3 contains 16 residues. Germline CDR1 reads SEHNR; CDR2 reads FQNEAQ (reference sequence). CDR3 DNA: TGTGCCAGCAGCCATGGTATAGGGGGGTCTGGCAATGAGCAGTTCTTC. It yields the protein CASSHGIGGSGNEQFF. Full variable domain (remainder filled in from reference TRBV7-9 and TRBJ2-1): DTGVSQNPRHKITKRGQNVTFRCDPISEHNRLYWYRQTLGQGPEFLTYFQNEAQLEKSRLLSDRFSAERPKGSFSTLEIQRTEQGDSAMYLCASSHGIGGSGNEQFFGPGTRLTVL.

This rearrangement joins TRBV20-1 to TRBJ1-1; D gene uncertain. The CDR3 length is 11 residues. V was clipped by 7 bases and J by 9 bases, with 15 bases between them. The V gene's germline CDR1 is DFQATT and CDR2 SNEGSKA (reference sequence). DNA of the CDR3: TGCAGTGTAACGTTAAACACCCAAGCTTTCTTT. Residues: CSVTLNTQAFF.

The V gene is TRBV15, the J gene TRBJ1-1, with a tentative D call TRBD1 (6 bases). The length of the CDR3 is 15 residues. Germline values: CDR1 LNHNV, CDR2 YYDKDF (reference sequence). The V gene lost 0 bases and the J gene lost 3 bases, with 11 bases spanning the gap. The CDR3 nucleotides read TGTGCCACCAGCAGAGATATCAGGGGAGACACTGAAGCTTTCTTT. It codes for CATSRDIRGDTEAFF.

V gene TRBV15 combines with J gene TRBJ1-2; TRBD1 matches 9 bases. This CDR3 contains 16 residues. In germline, CDR1 is LNHNV, CDR2 YYDKDF (reference sequence). Trimming took 2 bases from V and 4 from J; bases not matched to a gene: 8. In nucleotides, the CDR3 is TGTGCCACCAGCAGACTGTTGACAGGGGGGGTCTATGGCTACACCTTC. This gives the protein CATSRLLTGGVYGYTF.

The chain has TRBV4-3 and TRBJ1-1; D is unresolved. This CDR3 is built from 13 residues. V dropped 4 bases and J dropped 0 bases, with 6 bases sitting between them. The germline gives CDR1 LGHNA, CDR2 YSLEER. The CDR3 region is CASSLEVNTEAFF. In DNA, the CDR3 is TGCGCCAGCAGCCTAGAGGTGAACACTGAAGCTTTCTTT.

The CDR3 spells CASSRVVGYGYTF. The CDR3 DNA reads as TGTGCCAGCAGTCGAGTAGTAGGCTATGGCTACACCTTC. This chain links TRBV6-5 with TRBJ1-2; no definite D call. CDR1 is MNHEY and CDR2 is SVGAGI in the germline V gene. Trimming removed 5 bases at V and 4 bases at J, with 11 bases between. This CDR3 comprises 13 residues.

The count of this clone is one. The chain carries TRBV7-6 and TRBJ2-3, with TRBD1 as a possible D gene (6 bases). CDR1 and CDR2 (germline): SGHVS, FNYEAQ. The germline V and J ends were trimmed by 1 base and 3 bases, with 8 bases remaining between them. The CDR3 covers 14 residues. The CDR3, as DNA: TGTGCCAGCAGCTTAGGGCAGGGGACAGATACGCAGTATTTT. It translates to CASSLGQGTDTQYF. Based on the CDR3 plus reference TRBV7-6 and TRBJ2-3, the full variable domain is GAGVSQSPRYKVTKRGQDVALRCDPISGHVSLYWYRQALGQGPEFLTYFNYEAQQDKSGLPNDRFSAERPEGSISTLTIQRTEQRDSAMYRCASSLGQGTDTQYFGPGTRLTVL.

The chain employs TRBV7-2 and TRBJ1-3; no definite D call. With 1 base removed from V and 6 bases from J, the gap between germline ends came to 13 bases. The length of the CDR3 is 15 residues. The germline V gene encodes CDR1 SGHTA and CDR2 FQGNSA. The CDR3: CASSLGGWPPNTIYF. CDR3 coding DNA: TGTGCCAGCAGCTTAGGTGGCTGGCCTCCAAACACCATATATTTT.

The chain is built from TRBV27 and TRBJ2-2, with a tentative D call TRBD2 (5 bases). Trimming stripped 2 bases from V and 0 bases from J, with 16 bases between. CDR3 length: 18 amino acids. Germline values: CDR1 MNHEY, CDR2 SMNVEV (reference sequence). The chain's CDR3 is CASSLRWAGHANTGELFF. The CDR3 nucleotides are TGTGCCAGCAGTTTACGGTGGGCGGGCCACGCGAACACCGGGGAGCTGTTTTTT.

The genes are TRBV5-1 and TRBJ1-6; TRBD1 matches at 7 bases. The CDR3 totals 17 residues. The germline V gene has CDR1 SGHRS and CDR2 YFSETQ. V shed 4 bases and J 0 bases; nucleotides not matched to a gene: 7. The CDR3 spells CASSQGTVSSYNSPLHF. In DNA, the CDR3 is TGCGCCAGCAGCCAAGGGACAGTGAGCTCCTATAATTCACCCCTCCACTTT.

V usage is TRBV7-8 and J usage is TRBJ2-7; 7 nucleotides match TRBD1. Germline loops: CDR1 SGHVS, CDR2 FQNEAQ. The CDR3 is 15 amino acids. J gave up 6 bases and V 8 bases, and 16 bases lay outside the gene matches. The CDR3: CASGVVGGISTEQYF. CDR3 nucleotide sequence: TGTGCCAGCGGGGTTGTAGGGGGCATTAGCACCGAGCAGTACTTC.

The sample holds one count of this clone. The V call is TRBV7-9, the J call TRBJ1-5; D is uncertain. Per the germline V gene, CDR1 is SEHNR and CDR2 is FQNEAQ (reference sequence). The CDR3 consists of 14 residues. Trimming removed 4 bases at V and 7 bases at J, with 14 bases between. CDR3 protein: CASSSATVSQPQHF. Written as DNA, the CDR3 is TGTGCCAGCAGCTCCGCAACGGTGTCGCAGCCCCAGCATTTT.